This T cell receptor beta chain comes out of a study of blood T cell repertoires in COVID-19. Study-wide context: The cDNA or gDNA used as material had been derived from T cells, B-cell-depleted T cells, or PBMCs.

Trimming removed 3 bases from V and 7 bases from J; junction bases left unmatched: 7. This CDR3 comprises 16 residues. CDR1 is SGHNT, CDR2 YYREEE, per germline (reference sequence). Categorization into cohorts depended on clinical history that participants reported. No more than 2 weeks before study entry, exposed participants had met a case of COVID-19. Original methodology: Quantification of nucleated cells was approximated via reference gene primer amplification. Measured with immunoSEQ multiplex PCR; TCRdb has only the in-frame clones, and not every one. V and J calls and clone size come straight from that table; D and trimming were deduced from the DNA. The sample has a few hundred thousand clones; nearly 90% are singletons.

The sample comprised PBMCs or T cells enriched from blood (not recorded which). The chain couples TRBV5-4 to TRBJ1-6, with 10 bases matching TRBD1. This clonotype was obtained from a man in his thirties or forties who had been exposed to COVID-19. The CDR3 spells CASSWTRDRGNSPLHF. CDR3 DNA: TGTGCCAGCAGCTGGACGAGGGACAGGGGAAATTCACCCCTCCACTTT.